The 2 T cell receptor beta chains below were found in one sample sequenced in a study of cytomegalovirus exposure and HLA in healthy donors. PCR amplification relied on 60 Vbeta primers (plus 13 Jbeta primers). TCRdb's copy holds only in-frame clones and misses some; the assay was immunoSEQ multiplex PCR. Among 150,000 to 200,000 clones, 70% to 80% were seen once, and the ten largest hold roughly 1.5%. Sequencing input: PBMCs. Source of these receptors: a woman in her fifties or sixties in good health and CMV-seronegative.

This clone was counted between two and nine times. The V gene is TRBV5-1, the J gene TRBJ2-3, with D uncertain. The germline gives CDR1 SGHRS, CDR2 YFSETQ. This CDR3 comprises 13 residues. Trimming removed 4 bases from V and 1 base from J, with 7 bases in between. The CDR3 DNA sequence: TGCGCCAGCAGCCACTTTGGCACAGATACGCAGTATTTT. Protein product: CASSHFGTDTQYF.

V and J are TRBV29-1 and TRBJ2-2; 8 positions match TRBD2. Germline CDR1 SQVTM, CDR2 ANQGSEA. V trimming: 1 base; J trimming: 4 bases; junction bases outside the gene matches: 8. CDR3 length: 16 residues. The CDR3: CSVEAGGAGLTGELFF. CDR3 DNA: TGCAGCGTTGAAGCGGGGGGGGCAGGGCTCACCGGGGAGCTGTTTTTT.